This TCR beta chain was profiled in a study of T cells in Graves' hyperthyroidism and ophthalmopathy. CDR3 length: 15 amino acids. Looked up from germline, CDR1 is ENHRY and CDR2 is SYGVKD. J lost 4 bases, V lost 2 bases, and 7 bases had no gene match. Subjects aged 18 to 65 presented with newly diagnosed hyperthyroidism of less than 2 months' duration. It was uncontrolled infection, other autoimmune disease, pregnancy or lactation that excluded patients. PBMCs were derived from under 13 ml fresh peripheral blood. Many counts were recorded for this clonotype. Its antigen is still unknown. General study points: Ophthalmopathy was predicted by the model a median of roughly 6 months ahead of onset.

Amplification yielded TCR beta CDR3 regions, with RNA transcripts as the source. With the HTBI primer set, the TCR CDR3 went through a first round of RT-PCR. TCRdb called the multiplex PCR reads again in MiXCR, with one record for every CDR3 protein. The sample lists over 700,000 distinct CDR3 sequences, about 17% occurring once. The clonotype was recovered from a woman aged 45-65 years with Graves' hyperthyroidism that later progressed to Graves' ophthalmopathy. This chain uses TRBV10-3 with TRBJ2-5; 7 bases match TRBD2. Specimen: blood. The CDR3 region is CAISESPGRAETQYF. The DNA of the CDR3 is TGTGCCATCAGTGAGAGCCCGGGGAGGGCAGAGACCCAGTACTTC.